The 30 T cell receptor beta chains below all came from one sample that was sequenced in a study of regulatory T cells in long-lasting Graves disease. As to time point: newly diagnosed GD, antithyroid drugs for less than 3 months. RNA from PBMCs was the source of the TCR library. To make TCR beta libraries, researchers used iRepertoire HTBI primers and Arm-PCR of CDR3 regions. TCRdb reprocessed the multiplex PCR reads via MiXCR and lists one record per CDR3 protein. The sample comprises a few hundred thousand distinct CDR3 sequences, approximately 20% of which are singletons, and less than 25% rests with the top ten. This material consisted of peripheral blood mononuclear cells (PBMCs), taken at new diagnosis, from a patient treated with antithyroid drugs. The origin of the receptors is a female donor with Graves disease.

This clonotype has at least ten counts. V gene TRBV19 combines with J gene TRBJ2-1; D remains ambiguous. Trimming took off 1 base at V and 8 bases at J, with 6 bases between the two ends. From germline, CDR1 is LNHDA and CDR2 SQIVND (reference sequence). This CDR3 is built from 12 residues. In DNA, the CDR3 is TGTGCCAGTAGTATAGCCCGCGATGAGCAGTTCTTC. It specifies CASSIARDEQFF.

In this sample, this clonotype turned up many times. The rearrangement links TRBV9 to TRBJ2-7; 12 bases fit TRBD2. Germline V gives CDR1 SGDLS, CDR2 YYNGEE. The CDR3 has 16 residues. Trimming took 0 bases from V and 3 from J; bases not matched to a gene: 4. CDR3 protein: CASSVATSGGYYEQYF. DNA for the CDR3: TGTGCCAGCAGCGTAGCCACTAGCGGGGGGTACTACGAGCAGTACTTC.

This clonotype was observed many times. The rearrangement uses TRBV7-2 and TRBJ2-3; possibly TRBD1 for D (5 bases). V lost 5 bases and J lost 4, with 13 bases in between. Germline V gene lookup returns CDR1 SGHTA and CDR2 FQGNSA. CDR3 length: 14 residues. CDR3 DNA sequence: TGTGCCAGCAGCCCACAGGCTGGACCAGATACGCAGTATTTT. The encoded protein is CASSPQAGPDTQYF.

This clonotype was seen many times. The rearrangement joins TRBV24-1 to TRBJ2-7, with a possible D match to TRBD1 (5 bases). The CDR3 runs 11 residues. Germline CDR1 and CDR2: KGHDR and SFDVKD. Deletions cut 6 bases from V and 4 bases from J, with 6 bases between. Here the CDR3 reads CATSRGYEQYF. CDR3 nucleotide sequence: TGTGCCACCAGTAGGGGATACGAGCAGTACTTC.

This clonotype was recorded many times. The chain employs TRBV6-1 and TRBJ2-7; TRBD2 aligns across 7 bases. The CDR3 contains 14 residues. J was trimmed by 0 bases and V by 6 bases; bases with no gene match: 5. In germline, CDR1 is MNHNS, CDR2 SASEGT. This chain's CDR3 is CASRSSGNSYEQYF. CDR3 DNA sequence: TGTGCCAGCAGGTCGAGCGGGAACTCCTACGAGCAGTACTTC.

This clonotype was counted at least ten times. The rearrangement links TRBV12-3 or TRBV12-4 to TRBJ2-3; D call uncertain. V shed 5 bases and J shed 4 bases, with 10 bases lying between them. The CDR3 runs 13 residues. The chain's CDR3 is CASSRSAADTQYF. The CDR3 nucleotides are TGTGCCAGCAGTCGCTCCGCCGCAGATACGCAGTATTTT.

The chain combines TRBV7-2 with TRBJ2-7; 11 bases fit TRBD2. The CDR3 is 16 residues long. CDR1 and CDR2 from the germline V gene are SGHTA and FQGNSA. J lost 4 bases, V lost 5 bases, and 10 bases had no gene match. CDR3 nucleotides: TGTGCCAGCAGCATTTATAGCGGGAGGGCCGGGTACGAGCAGTACTTC. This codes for CASSIYSGRAGYEQYF.

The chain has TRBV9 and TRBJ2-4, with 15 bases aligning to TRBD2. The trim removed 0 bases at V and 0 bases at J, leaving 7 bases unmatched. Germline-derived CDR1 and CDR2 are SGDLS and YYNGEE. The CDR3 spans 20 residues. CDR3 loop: CASSVEGTSGRRLAKNIQYF. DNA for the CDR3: TGTGCCAGCAGCGTAGAGGGGACTAGCGGGAGGAGACTAGCCAAAAACATTCAGTACTTC.

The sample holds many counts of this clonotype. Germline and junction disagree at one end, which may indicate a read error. The CDR3 bases are TGTGCCAGCAGCCAAGGTGCGGATGGCCACACCTTC. Protein product: CASSQGADGHTF. The V call is TRBV3-1, the J call TRBJ1-2; no firm D call. CDR3 length equals 12 residues. Germline V lookup: CDR1 LGHDT, CDR2 YNNKEL (reference sequence).

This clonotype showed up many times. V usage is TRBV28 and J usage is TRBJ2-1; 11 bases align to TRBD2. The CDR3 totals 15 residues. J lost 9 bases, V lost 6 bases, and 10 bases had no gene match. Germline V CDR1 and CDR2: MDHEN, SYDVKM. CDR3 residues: CASSQGTSGRIEQFF. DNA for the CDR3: TGTGCCAGCAGCCAGGGCACTAGCGGGAGAATTGAGCAGTTCTTC. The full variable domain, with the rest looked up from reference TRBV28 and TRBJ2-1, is DVKVTQSSRYLVKRTGEKVFLECVQDMDHENMFWYRQDPGLGLRLIYFSYDVKMKEKGDIPEGYSVSREKKERFSLILESASTNQTSMYLCASSQGTSGRIEQFFGPGTRLTVL.

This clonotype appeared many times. Here the CDR3 reads CASSEAQGAVTGELFF. The CDR3 coding sequence is TGTGCCAGCAGTGAAGCGCAGGGGGCGGTGACCGGGGAGCTGTTTTTT. V and J are TRBV6-1 and TRBJ2-2; 8 bases fit TRBD1. V lost 0 bases to trimming and J lost 5 bases; unmatched junction nucleotides: 5. From germline, CDR1 is MNHNS and CDR2 SASEGT. The CDR3 is 16 amino acids.

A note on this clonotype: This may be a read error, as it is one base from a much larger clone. CDR3 residues: CASSPTRNEQYF. For the CDR3, the DNA is TGTGCCAGCAGCCCCACCCGCAATGAGCAGTACTTC. This chain links TRBV3-1 with TRBJ2-7, with D unresolved. The CDR3 totals 12 residues. V shed 4 bases and J shed 7 bases, with 11 bases lying between them. Germline CDR1 reads LGHDT; CDR2 reads YNNKEL (reference sequence).

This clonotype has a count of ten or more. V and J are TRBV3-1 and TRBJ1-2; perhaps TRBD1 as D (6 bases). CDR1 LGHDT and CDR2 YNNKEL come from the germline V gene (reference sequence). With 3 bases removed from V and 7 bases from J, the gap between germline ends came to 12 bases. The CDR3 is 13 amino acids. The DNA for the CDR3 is TGTGCCAGCAGCCAGCCGGGACATTCTGGCTACACCTTC. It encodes CASSQPGHSGYTF.

This CDR3 reads CASILKDRGRDYGYTF. The CDR3 DNA sequence: TGCGCCAGCATCCTAAAAGACAGGGGGCGCGACTATGGCTACACCTTC. The V and J genes are TRBV4-1 and TRBJ1-2, with TRBD1 matching over 10 bases. Per the germline V gene, CDR1 is MGHRA and CDR2 is YSYEKL. The junction had 11 bases not matched to a gene; V was cut back by 7 bases and J by 3 bases. The CDR3 loop spans 16 amino acids.

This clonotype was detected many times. The CDR3, as DNA: TGTGCCAGCAGCCGGGAAGGGGGAAGGGATCAGCCCCAGCATTTT. This sequence encodes CASSREGGRDQPQHF. The chain couples TRBV2 to TRBJ1-5; tentatively, D is TRBD1 (6 bases). The V end lost 6 bases, the J end lost 5 bases, and 17 bases lay between the germline ends. This CDR3 region has 15 residues. Germline V gene lookup returns CDR1 SNHLY and CDR2 FYNNEI.

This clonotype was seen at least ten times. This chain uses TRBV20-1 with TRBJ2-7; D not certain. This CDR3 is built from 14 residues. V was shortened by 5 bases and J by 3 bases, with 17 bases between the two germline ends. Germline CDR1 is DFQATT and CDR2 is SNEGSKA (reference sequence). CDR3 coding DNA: TGCAGTGCTTGCCCCATCGGCGCATTCTACGAGCAGTACTTC. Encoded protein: CSACPIGAFYEQYF.

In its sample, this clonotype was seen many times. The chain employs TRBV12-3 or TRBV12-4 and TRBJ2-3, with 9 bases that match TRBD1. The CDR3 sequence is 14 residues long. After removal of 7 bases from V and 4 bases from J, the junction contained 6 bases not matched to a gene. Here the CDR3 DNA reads TGTGCCAGCATGAACAGGGGGCTGGCAGATACGCAGTATTTT. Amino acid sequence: CASMNRGLADTQYF.

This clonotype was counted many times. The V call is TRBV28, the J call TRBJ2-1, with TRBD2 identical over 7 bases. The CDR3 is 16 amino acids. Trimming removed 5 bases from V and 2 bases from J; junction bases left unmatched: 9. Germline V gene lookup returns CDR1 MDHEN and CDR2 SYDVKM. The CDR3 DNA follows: TGTGCCAGCAGTACCTGGCTTGCGGGAGCCTACAATGAGCAGTTCTTC. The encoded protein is CASSTWLAGAYNEQFF.

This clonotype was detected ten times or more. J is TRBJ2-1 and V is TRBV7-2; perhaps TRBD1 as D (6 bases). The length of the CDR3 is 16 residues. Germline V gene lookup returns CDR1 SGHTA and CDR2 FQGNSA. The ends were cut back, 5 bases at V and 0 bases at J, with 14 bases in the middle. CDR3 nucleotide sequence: TGTGCCAGCAGCGAAGCAGGGGACCTCTCCTACAATGAGCAGTTCTTC. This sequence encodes CASSEAGDLSYNEQFF. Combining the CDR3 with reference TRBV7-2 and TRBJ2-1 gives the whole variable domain GAGVSQSPSNKVTEKGKDVELRCDPISGHTALYWYRQSLGQGLEFLIYFQGNSAPDKSGLPSDRFSAERTGGSVSTLTIQRTQQEDSAVYLCASSEAGDLSYNEQFFGPGTRLTVL.

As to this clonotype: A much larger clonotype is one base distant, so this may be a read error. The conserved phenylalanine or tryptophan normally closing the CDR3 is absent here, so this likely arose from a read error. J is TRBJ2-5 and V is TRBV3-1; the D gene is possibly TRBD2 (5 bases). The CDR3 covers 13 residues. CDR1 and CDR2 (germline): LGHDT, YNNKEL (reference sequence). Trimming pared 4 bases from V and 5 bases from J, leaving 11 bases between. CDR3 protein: CASSPGDGETQYS. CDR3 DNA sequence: TGTGCCAGCAGCCCCGGGGATGGGGAGACCCAGTACTCC.

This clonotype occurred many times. CDR3 DNA sequence: TGTGCCAGCAGTGCCGGGGGCAACTATGGCTACACCTTC. Protein product: CASSAGGNYGYTF. This chain connects TRBV28 to TRBJ1-2, with D possibly TRBD1 on 6 matching bases. This CDR3 comprises 13 residues. The V gene's germline CDR1 is MDHEN and CDR2 SYDVKM. Deletions cut 5 bases from V and 2 bases from J, with 9 bases between.

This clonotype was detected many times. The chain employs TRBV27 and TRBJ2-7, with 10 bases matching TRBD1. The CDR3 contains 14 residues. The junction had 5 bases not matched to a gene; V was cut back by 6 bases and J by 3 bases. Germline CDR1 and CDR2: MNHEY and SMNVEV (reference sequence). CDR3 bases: TGTGCCAGCAGCCCAGGGGACAGGGGCTACGAGCAGTACTTC. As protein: CASSPGDRGYEQYF.

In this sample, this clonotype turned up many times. CDR3 coding DNA: TGCAGTGCTAGGTTTCGGGACAGGGGTTTTGATGAAAAACTGTTTTTT. The encoded protein is CSARFRDRGFDEKLFF. The J gene is TRBJ1-4, the V gene TRBV20-1, with 10 bases lining up with TRBD1. The V segment lost 3 bases and the J segment 6 bases; nucleotides outside the gene matches: 10. This CDR3 contains 16 residues. In germline, CDR1 is DFQATT, CDR2 SNEGSKA (reference sequence).

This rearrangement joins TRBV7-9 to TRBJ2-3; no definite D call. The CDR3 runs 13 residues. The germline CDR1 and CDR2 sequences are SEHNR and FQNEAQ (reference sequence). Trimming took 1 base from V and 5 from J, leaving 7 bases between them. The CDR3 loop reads CASSLDAGDTQYF. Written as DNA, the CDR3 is TGTGCCAGCAGCTTAGACGCTGGAGATACGCAGTATTTT.

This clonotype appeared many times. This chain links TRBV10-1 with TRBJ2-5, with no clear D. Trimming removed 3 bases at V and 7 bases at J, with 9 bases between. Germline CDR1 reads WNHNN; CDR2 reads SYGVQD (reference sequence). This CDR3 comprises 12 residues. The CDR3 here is CASSDRSGTQYF. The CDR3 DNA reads TGCGCCAGCAGTGACCGATCAGGGACCCAGTACTTC.

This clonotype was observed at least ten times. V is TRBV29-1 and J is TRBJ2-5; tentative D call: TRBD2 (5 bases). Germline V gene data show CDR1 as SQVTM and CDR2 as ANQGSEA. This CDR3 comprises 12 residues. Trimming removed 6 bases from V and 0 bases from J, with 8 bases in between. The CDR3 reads CSVEANQETQYF. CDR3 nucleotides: TGCAGCGTGGAGGCAAACCAAGAGACCCAGTACTTC. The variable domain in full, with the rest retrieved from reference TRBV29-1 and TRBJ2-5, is SAVISQKPSRDICQRGTSLTIQCQVDSQVTMMFWYRQQPGQSLTLIATANQGSEATYESGFVIDKFPISRPNLTFSTLTVSNMSPEDSSIYLCSVEANQETQYFGPGTRLLVL.

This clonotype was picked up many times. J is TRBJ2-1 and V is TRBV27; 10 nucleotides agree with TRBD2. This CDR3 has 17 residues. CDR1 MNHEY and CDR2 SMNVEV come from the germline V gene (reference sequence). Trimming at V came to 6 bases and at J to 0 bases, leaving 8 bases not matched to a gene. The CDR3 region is CASSRRTSGTSYNEQFF. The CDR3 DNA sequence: TGTGCCAGCAGCCGACGGACTAGCGGTACCTCCTACAATGAGCAGTTCTTC.

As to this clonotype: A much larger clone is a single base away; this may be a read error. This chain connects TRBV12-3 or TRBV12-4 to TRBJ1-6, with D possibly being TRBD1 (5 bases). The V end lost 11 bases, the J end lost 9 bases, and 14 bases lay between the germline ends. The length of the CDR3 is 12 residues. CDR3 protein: CAVGHLSSPLHF. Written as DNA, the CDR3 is TGTGCCGTGGGGCATCTGAGTTCACCCCTCCACTTT.

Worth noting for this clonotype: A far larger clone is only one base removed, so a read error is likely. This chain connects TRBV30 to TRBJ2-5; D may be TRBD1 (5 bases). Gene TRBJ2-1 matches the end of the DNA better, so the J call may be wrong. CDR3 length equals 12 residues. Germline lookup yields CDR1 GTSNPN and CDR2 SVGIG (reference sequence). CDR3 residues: CAWSVWGYDQFF. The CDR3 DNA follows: TGTGCCTGGAGTGTATGGGGCTATGATCAGTTCTTC.

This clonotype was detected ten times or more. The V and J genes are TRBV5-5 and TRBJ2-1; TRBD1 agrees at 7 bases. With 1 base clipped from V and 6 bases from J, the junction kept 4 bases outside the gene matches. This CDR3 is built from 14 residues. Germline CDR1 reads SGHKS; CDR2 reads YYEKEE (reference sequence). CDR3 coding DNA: TGTGCCAGCAGCTTGTTCTCAGGGGGCAATGAGCAGTTCTTC. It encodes CASSLFSGGNEQFF.